This T cell receptor beta chain is from a study of shared T cell receptors in the human thymus. The repertoire was sequenced with immunoSEQ multiplex PCR; TCRdb's copy has only in-frame clones and lacks some. The table includes about 730,000 clones, 80% to 90% detected once. V gave up 0 bases and J gave up 1 base, with 6 bases separating them. The germline CDR1 and CDR2 sequences are SEHNR and FQNEAQ (reference sequence). This CDR3 comprises 14 residues. In addition, the sample was reused for a study of human thymus T cells. This second study says: Those donating were healthy Finnish infants in corrective surgery for congenital heart defects. Thymic samples were excised during corrective heart operations. The authors found apparently biased V and J gene usage in thymic and blood repertoires. What related research reported was that thymic repertoires overlapped highly among unrelated individuals.

The receptor was derived from a girl in the first two years of life with a congenital heart defect. The gene calls are TRBV7-9 and TRBJ1-2; D not certain. Sequencing was performed on thymocytes. Here the CDR3 DNA reads TGTGCCAGCAGCTTAGCCGGGTTTAACTATGGCTACACCTTC. Protein product: CASSLAGFNYGYTF.